This T cell receptor (beta chain) was sequenced during a study of response to subunit inactivated influenza vaccine. The CDR3 length is 13 residues. Trimming stripped 1 base from V and 4 bases from J, with 4 bases between. In germline, CDR1 is SGHVS, CDR2 FQNEAQ. MiXCR, run by TCRdb on the RT-PCR reads, gives a single entry per CDR3 protein. Of about 240,000 distinct CDR3 sequences in the sample, about 12% were seen once. This clonotype was detected ten times or more. This chain uses TRBV7-8 with TRBJ2-2; the D is unclear. The sequence was collected from a man over 45 who received an inactivated influenza vaccine. The sequenced sample was non-naive T cells sorted from PBMCs, obtained 14 days before vaccination. The CDR3 is CASSLGITGELFF. The CDR3 nucleotides are TGTGCCAGCAGCTTAGGGATCACCGGGGAGCTGTTTTTT.